This TCR beta chain emerged from a study of long-term antiretroviral therapy in people with HIV (dated by TCRdb to between 2021 and 2023). With respect to the entire study: Collection of the earliest samples took place about a decade ahead of the 2015 WHO recommendation for immediate ART, at a time when ART was typically delayed until CD4 counts fell. A total of some 210 cryopreserved PBMC samples were contributed to the cohort by 30 adults with confirmed HIV infection, with samples collected serially over a mean of approximately six years (range 1-12). Among the approximately 30 participants with HIV, around 10 were female. Test extractions of a monoclonal T-cell line alongside a few dozen polyclonal samples showed no cross-contamination during QIAcube processing. A retrospective serial study tested whether changes in peripheral blood TRB repertoire composition and diversity were associated with ART initiation and durable HIV suppression. Broader findings and caveats from the paper: At every time point, the repertoire was dominated by expanded TRB clones first identified before ART initiation, although this dominance fluctuated and, in many PLHIV, declined after ART. HIV repertoires had narrower CDR3 length ranges than controls, and the network structure suggested an antigen-experienced repertoire that shifted only slightly toward naive after ART. Unsorted PBMC were profiled instead of sorted CD4+ and CD8+ T cells because pre-ART samples had limited cell numbers. A significant increase in TRB diversity was found to be associated with ART initiation, although TRB diversity was observed to remain significantly below that of transplant donor controls even after long-term ART. No data were available on ART adherence, viral resistance or therapy changes, limiting inferences about post-ART repertoire changes. Limited PBMC availability meant only the TCR beta chain was sequenced, without alpha chain pairing. The samples span the years 2004 to 2017, and the ART regimens used at that time may not be as effective as current regimens.

The immunoSEQ hsTCRB v3.0 assay was used at survey level resolution to sequence the TRB variable region. The target sequencing depth for TRB was roughly 40,000-50,000 T-cell genomes per sample. TRB libraries were pooled and sequenced on an Illumina MiSeq using a v3 150-cycle kit. The original pipeline was this. Repertoire analysis was performed in R inside a reproducible Nextflow workflow that covered QC, data transformation and analysis. Custom analyses were implemented in LymphoSeq2, an R package for AIRR-Seq data exploration. A few samples that produced fewer than 5000 total TRB sequences were removed, so 200 or so HIV repertoires were analyzed. Among the 170 to 200 HIV repertoires that were kept, roughly 59 were collected before ART initiation and 120 to 140 were collected after ART initiation. Repertoires were downsampled to 5000 TRB nucleotide sequences, and summary statistics were averaged over 100 downsampling iterations. The analysis kept only TRB sequences whose CDR3 regions were at least seven amino acids long. Diversity was assessed using a clonality score derived from Shannon entropy and using the Gini coefficient. In the repertoire networks, any two of the top 5000 CDR3 amino acid sequences were connected whenever the two sequences differed by an edit distance of one. GLIPH2 predicted antigen specificity groups and MHC restriction for TRB CDR3 amino acid sequences. CDR3 amino acid sequences were matched against VDJdb and McPAS-TCR to flag known CMV, EBV, HIV or tissue antigen associations. Pre-ART, post-ART and control groups were compared with Wilcoxon signed-rank tests and Holm-Bonferroni correction. This is the immuneACCESS table as TCRdb keeps it, with only in-frame sequences that have V and J called. A part of the clones is gone; compared with another copy, unresolved V genes explain less than half, and the rest is unexplained. The DNA gave D and trimming, while V, J and clone size come from that table. In this sample the table shows roughly 40,000 clones, approximately 94% of which occur a single time. The ten largest clones represent 2% to 2.5% of the sample.

To be included, a participant needed at least one PBMC sample from before ART initiation plus at least two post-ART samples. Every participant with HIV received treatment in the United States of America. Cryopreserved samples of 1-10 million PBMC were thawed and washed before DNA extraction. At the time of the earliest PBMC sample, participants with HIV were aged between roughly 20 and 54 years. PBMC samples were contributed by each participant from 1-4 timepoints before ART initiation and 2-8 timepoints after ART initiation, with a median of 7 samples. For every participant, serial HIV viral load, CD4+ T-cell count, ART history and demographic data were obtained. Genomic DNA was extracted from unsorted PBMC with a Qiagen kit on a QIAcube, with processing performed in batches of 12 samples. The CDR3, cysteine through phenylalanine, is 14 amino acids long. CDR3 DNA only is kept here, 42 bases in frame from base 1. Trimming costs V 4 bases and J 0 bases, and their ends lie 10 bases apart. Based on the germline V gene, the CDR1 and CDR2 sequences are SNHLY and FYNNEI.

In regard to this clone: The specificity of this receptor is unknown. There are no base qualities to consult, and no much larger clone falls within one base.

This sample comprised unsorted PBMCs, obtained around 9.2 years after starting antiretroviral therapy. The sequence was obtained from a man aged 25 to 45 with HIV. The rearranged segments are TRBV2 and TRBJ2-7, with no confidently assigned D gene. The CDR3 in this case is CASSAGIPSYEQYF. The DNA sequence reads TGTGCCAGCAGTGCGGGCATTCCCTCCTACGAGCAGTACTTC. The CDR3, completed at both ends by the reference TRBV2 and TRBJ2-7 genes, gives the full variable domain EPEVTQTPSHQVTQMGQEVILRCVPISNHLYFYWYRQILGQKVEFLVSFYNNEISEKSEIFDDQFSVERPDGSNFTLKIRSTKLEDSAMYFCASSAGIPSYEQYFGPGTRLTVT.